This TCR beta chain was identified in a study of T cell repertoires in cytomegalovirus infection. This clonotype was recorded at least ten times. In germline, CDR1 is MNHEY, CDR2 SVGEGT. This CDR3 spans 15 amino acids. J lost 4 bases, V lost 6 bases, and 2 bases had no gene match. Using its own MiXCR run on the reads, TCRdb lists one record per CDR3 protein. The data contain some 77,000 distinct CDR3 sequences, more than 3.5% of them singletons. Sequenced input: PBMCs. The chain recombines TRBV6-2 or TRBV6-3 with TRBJ2-1; 14 positions match TRBD2. The TCR sequence derives from a human donor in good health (CMV status not recorded). Some clones in this sample may be carry-over from other donors' samples. The CDR3: CASRWTSGGYNEQFF. Here the CDR3 DNA reads TGTGCCAGCAGATGGACTAGCGGGGGGTACAATGAGCAGTTCTTC.